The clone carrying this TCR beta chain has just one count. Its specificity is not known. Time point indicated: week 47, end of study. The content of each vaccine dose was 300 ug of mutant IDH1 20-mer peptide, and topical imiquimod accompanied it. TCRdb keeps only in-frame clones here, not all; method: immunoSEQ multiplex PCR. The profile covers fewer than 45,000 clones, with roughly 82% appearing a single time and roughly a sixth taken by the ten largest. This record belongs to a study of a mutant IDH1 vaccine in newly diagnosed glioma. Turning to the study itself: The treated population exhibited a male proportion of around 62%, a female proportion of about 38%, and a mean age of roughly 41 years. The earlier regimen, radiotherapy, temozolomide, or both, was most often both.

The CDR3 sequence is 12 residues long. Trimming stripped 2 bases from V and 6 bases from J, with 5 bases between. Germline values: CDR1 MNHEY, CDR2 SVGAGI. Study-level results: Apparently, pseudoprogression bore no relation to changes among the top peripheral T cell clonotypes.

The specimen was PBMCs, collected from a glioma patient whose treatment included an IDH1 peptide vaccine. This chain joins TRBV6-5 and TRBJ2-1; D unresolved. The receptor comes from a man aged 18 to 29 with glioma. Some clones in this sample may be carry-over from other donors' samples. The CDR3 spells CASSYVGNEQFF. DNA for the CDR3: TGTGCCAGCAGTTACGTGGGCAATGAGCAGTTCTTC.